The 20 T cell receptor beta chains given below trace back to one sample, sequenced in a study of blood T cells in healthy people across ages (dated by TCRdb to between 2015 and 2017). Library preparation used 5' RACE. Sequenced on an Illumina HiSeq 2500. A second roughly 6 to 12 cycle PCR used a sample-barcoded 5' primer and a J-beta primer mix. TCRdb cleaned the public reads at Q25 with fastp, built clones with MiXCR and kept in-frame beta chains. Records with the same CDR3 protein are collapsed into one entry carrying the most frequent genes and DNA. This sample comprises around 1,000,000 distinct CDR3 sequences, 20% to 25% of them detected only once. The ten top clones hold approximately 0.75% of the sample. This same sample was also part of a study on T cells of mothers and their children.

The sample consisted of blood. These receptors originate from a girl aged 2-10 years in good health.

A few counts support this clonotype. The CDR3 sequence: CASSQGGQGWNTGELFF. The CDR3, as DNA: TGTGCCAGCAGCCAAGGGGGGCAGGGATGGAACACCGGGGAGCTGTTTTTT. V usage is TRBV3-1 and J usage is TRBJ2-2, with D possibly TRBD1 on 6 matching bases. Between the trimmed V and J ends, which lost 1 base and 1 base, there was a span of 13 bases. This CDR3 spans 17 amino acids. Germline V gene data show CDR1 as LGHDT and CDR2 as YNNKEL (reference sequence).

Details on this clonotype: This clone may be a read error of a much larger clone one base away. This chain uses TRBV24-1 with TRBJ2-7; D ambiguous. CDR1 is KGHDR and CDR2 is SFDVKD in the germline V gene. V was clipped by 4 bases and J by 5 bases, with 5 bases between them. The CDR3 length is 11 residues. The CDR3 region is CATSERDEQYF. In nucleotides, the CDR3 is TGTGCCACCAGTGAAAGGGACGAGCAGTACTTC.

The DNA for the CDR3 is TGTGCCAGCAGCCTAAGGGACATTGGAGATAAAGAGACCCAGTACTTC. Translating gives CASSLRDIGDKETQYF. This chain connects TRBV3-1 to TRBJ2-5, with D possibly being TRBD1 (6 bases). Looked up from germline, CDR1 is LGHDT and CDR2 is YNNKEL (reference sequence). Trimming took 4 bases from V and 3 from J, leaving 18 bases between them. The CDR3 is 16 residues long.

V is TRBV5-1 and J is TRBJ2-1; 8 bases agree with TRBD2. The CDR3 is made up of 13 amino acids. Germline V lookup: CDR1 SGHRS, CDR2 YFSETQ. V was clipped by 7 bases and J by 6 bases; unmatched bases: 6. CDR3 sequence (DNA): TGCGCCAGCTGCCAGCGGGAGTTCAATGAGCAGTTCTTC. Translation gives CASCQREFNEQFF.

This clonotype occurred a few times. This chain connects TRBV29-1 to TRBJ1-2; no clear D gene. The CDR3 extends over 15 amino acids. V lost 3 bases, J lost 2 bases, and 16 bases lay in between. CDR1 and CDR2 (germline): SQVTM, ANQGSEA. The DNA of the CDR3 is TGCAGCGTTGAGGGTAAGCTGGCAGAAAACTATGGCTACACCTTC. This gives the protein CSVEGKLAENYGYTF.

The chain combines TRBV20-1 with TRBJ1-3; D unclear. The CDR3 consists of 15 residues. Trimming removed 0 bases from V and 0 bases from J, with 9 bases in between. CDR1 is DFQATT and CDR2 is SNEGSKA in the germline V gene (reference sequence). CDR3 protein: CSARDPGASGNTIYF. The CDR3 DNA is TGCAGTGCTAGAGACCCGGGCGCCTCTGGAAACACCATATATTTT.

The chain combines TRBV7-2 with TRBJ2-7; 7 bases line up with TRBD2. The CDR3 is 15 amino acids. CDR1 SGHTA and CDR2 FQGNSA come from the germline V gene. V was clipped by 1 base and J by 3 bases; unmatched bases: 6. CDR3 bases: TGTGCCAGCAGCTTAGGGCATGGGGGGGGCTACGAGCAGTACTTC. Translation: CASSLGHGGGYEQYF.

This clonotype was seen a few times. The genes are TRBV24-1 and TRBJ2-2; D is perhaps TRBD1 (5 bases). Trimming removed 7 bases at V and 6 bases at J, with 14 bases between. CDR1 is KGHDR and CDR2 is SFDVKD in the germline V gene. The CDR3 runs 14 residues. The CDR3 coding sequence is TGTGCCACCAGCGAATTCCAGGGTCCCGGGGAGCTGTTTTTT. Translated: CATSEFQGPGELFF.

This clonotype showed up just a few times. The V and J genes are TRBV27 and TRBJ2-5; TRBD2 is a possible D gene (6 bases). V dropped 6 bases and J dropped 2 bases, with 16 bases sitting between them. The germline CDR1 and CDR2 sequences are MNHEY and SMNVEV (reference sequence). This CDR3 has 15 residues. Here the CDR3 DNA reads TGTGCCAGCAGCCGATCCGGGACTCTACAAGAGACCCAGTACTTC. Translation: CASSRSGTLQETQYF.

This clonotype showed up just a few times. This chain joins TRBV5-6 and TRBJ2-2, with TRBD1 as a possible D gene (5 bases). Germline assignment: CDR1 SGHDT and CDR2 YYEEEE. The CDR3 extends over 15 amino acids. V lost 0 bases and J lost 6, with 12 bases in between. CDR3 residues: CASSLALGPPGELFF. The DNA for the CDR3 is TGTGCCAGCAGCTTGGCCTTGGGGCCCCCCGGGGAGCTGTTTTTT.

V and J are TRBV2 and TRBJ2-2; 8 nucleotides match TRBD2. This CDR3 has 14 amino acids. Unmatched junction bases numbered 5, after V lost 7 bases and J lost 4 bases. In germline, CDR1 is SNHLY, CDR2 FYNNEI. The CDR3 reads CASNREGATGELFF. CDR3 DNA: TGTGCCAGCAACCGGGAGGGTGCCACCGGGGAGCTGTTTTTT.

This clonotype showed up just a few times. The chain recombines TRBV6-6 with TRBJ1-1; D remains ambiguous. Germline V gives CDR1 MNHNY, CDR2 SVGAGI (reference sequence). V was cut by 2 bases and J by 1 base, with 5 bases left in between. This CDR3 spans 13 amino acids. The CDR3 DNA reads TGTGCCAGCAGTTACATCGCGAACACTGAAGCTTTCTTT. Protein: CASSYIANTEAFF.

Only a few counts were recorded for this clonotype. The genes are TRBV6-1 and TRBJ2-7; no reliable D call. Germline CDR1 MNHNS, CDR2 SASEGT. The CDR3 runs to 12 residues. Trimming took 0 bases from V and 6 from J, leaving 6 bases between them. The CDR3 nucleotides read TGTGCCAGCAGTGAAGCGCTTTTCGAGCAGTACTTC. Encoded protein: CASSEALFEQYF.

V is TRBV11-2 and J is TRBJ2-3, with 9 bases that match TRBD2. The J segment lost 5 bases and the V segment lost 2 bases, leaving 5 bases of the junction unmatched. Looked up from germline, CDR1 is SGHAT and CDR2 is FQNNGV. The CDR3 runs to 15 residues. Here the CDR3 DNA reads TGTGCCAGCAGCTTATTTAGCGGGGGCATAGATACGCAGTATTTT. Amino acids: CASSLFSGGIDTQYF.

In its sample, this clonotype was seen a few times. This chain joins TRBV7-2 and TRBJ1-4; TRBD1 matches 9 bases. The CDR3 is 15 residues long. The germline V gene has CDR1 SGHTA and CDR2 FQGNSA. J was trimmed by 6 bases and V by 1 base; bases with no gene match: 3. CDR3 bases: TGTGCCAGCAGCTTAGGGGGACAGGGAGATGAAAAACTGTTTTTT. It translates to CASSLGGQGDEKLFF.

This clonotype was recorded a few times. The rearrangement joins TRBV9 to TRBJ1-2, with D hard to call. Germline V lookup: CDR1 SGDLS, CDR2 YYNGEE. The V end was cut by 4 bases, the J end by 4 bases, with 17 bases between. This CDR3 has 15 residues. The CDR3, as DNA: TGTGCCAGCAGCCACACAGCCTATGAAACCTATGGCTACACCTTC. It translates to CASSHTAYETYGYTF. The full variable domain, its missing parts supplied by reference TRBV9 and TRBJ1-2, is DSGVTQTPKHLITATGQRVTLRCSPRSGDLSVYWYQQSLDQGLQFLIQYYNGEERAKGNILERFSAQQFPDLHSELNLSSLELGDSALYFCASSHTAYETYGYTFGSGTRLTVV.

V is TRBV5-1 and J is TRBJ2-5; D gene ambiguous. Germline CDR1 is SGHRS and CDR2 is YFSETQ. V was clipped by 0 bases and J by 0 bases, with 9 bases between them. This CDR3 contains 15 residues. CDR3 nucleotide sequence: TGCGCCAGCAGCTTGGGAACTAACTACCAAGAGACCCAGTACTTC. Translated, it gives CASSLGTNYQETQYF.

This clonotype was counted between two and nine times. A read error may produce the germline difference seen at one junction end. In DNA form, the CDR3 reads TGTGCCAGCTGTTTTATGGGAGAGCCATTAAACATTCAGTACTTC. Its protein is CASCFMGEPLNIQYF. This chain uses TRBV28 with TRBJ2-4, with D tentatively TRBD2 (5 bases). Germline V gene data show CDR1 as MDHEN and CDR2 as SYDVKM. The CDR3 has 15 residues. The whole variable domain, remainder taken from reference TRBV28 and TRBJ2-4, is DVKVTQSSRYLVKRTGEKVFLECVQDMDHENMFWYRQDPGLGLRLIYFSYDVKMKEKGDIPEGYSVSREKKERFSLILESASTNQTSMYLCASCFMGEPLNIQYFGAGTRLSVL.

The chain joins TRBV20-1 to TRBJ1-4; D gene unclear. The V end lost 6 bases, the J end lost 2 bases, and 13 bases lay between the germline ends. The CDR3 spans 14 residues. The germline CDR1 and CDR2 sequences are DFQATT and SNEGSKA (reference sequence). The chain's CDR3 is CSATLRRTNEKLFF. In nucleotides, the CDR3 is TGCAGTGCCACTTTGAGGCGGACTAATGAAAAACTGTTTTTT.

This clonotype was seen more than once but under ten times. The chain joins TRBV28 to TRBJ2-7; D not resolved. Germline-derived CDR1 and CDR2 are MDHEN and SYDVKM. Deletions cut 6 bases from V and 0 bases from J, with 9 bases between. CDR3 size: 13 residues. In DNA, the CDR3 is TGTGCCAGCAGGGGCTACAGCTCCTACGAGCAGTACTTC. This codes for CASRGYSSYEQYF.